This T cell receptor beta chain was recovered during a study of blood T cell repertoires in COVID-19. Generated by immunoSEQ multiplex PCR, the TCRdb table keeps only in-frame clones and is missing some. The table records around 250,000 clones, approximately 78% of them present only once. V lost 0 bases to trimming and J lost 5 bases, with 9 bases between them. Germline values: CDR1 SGHRS, CDR2 YFSETQ. The CDR3 has 15 residues. The TCR originated in a woman between 18 and 29 years old with acute or convalescent COVID-19. Sample: peripheral blood. This chain joins TRBV5-1 and TRBJ1-6, with D perhaps matching TRBD1 (6 bases). CDR3 nucleotides: TGCGCCAGCAGCTTGGTGGGACACAATAATTCACCCCTCCACTTT. It encodes CASSLVGHNNSPLHF. The full variable domain, completed using reference TRBV5-1 and TRBJ1-6, is KAGVTQTPRYLIKTRGQQVTLSCSPISGHRSVSWYQQTPGQGLQFLFEYFSETQRNKGNFPGRFSGRQFSNSRSEMNVSTLELGDSALYLCASSLVGHNNSPLHFGNGTRLTVT.